This TCR beta chain derives from a study of blood T cell repertoires in COVID-19. Per the germline V gene, CDR1 is GTSNPN and CDR2 is SVGIG (reference sequence). This CDR3 is built from 12 residues. The table came from immunoSEQ multiplex PCR; TCRdb's copy has only in-frame clones and leaves some out. The sample consists of tens of thousands of clones, about 91% of them appearing once. The receptor comes from a woman aged 55-69 years with active COVID-19. The V and J genes are TRBV30 and TRBJ1-2; 11 bases map to TRBD1. Sample: peripheral blood. CDR3 in amino acids: CARTGGNYGYTF. CDR3 coding DNA: TGTGCTCGGACAGGGGGCAACTATGGCTACACCTTC.